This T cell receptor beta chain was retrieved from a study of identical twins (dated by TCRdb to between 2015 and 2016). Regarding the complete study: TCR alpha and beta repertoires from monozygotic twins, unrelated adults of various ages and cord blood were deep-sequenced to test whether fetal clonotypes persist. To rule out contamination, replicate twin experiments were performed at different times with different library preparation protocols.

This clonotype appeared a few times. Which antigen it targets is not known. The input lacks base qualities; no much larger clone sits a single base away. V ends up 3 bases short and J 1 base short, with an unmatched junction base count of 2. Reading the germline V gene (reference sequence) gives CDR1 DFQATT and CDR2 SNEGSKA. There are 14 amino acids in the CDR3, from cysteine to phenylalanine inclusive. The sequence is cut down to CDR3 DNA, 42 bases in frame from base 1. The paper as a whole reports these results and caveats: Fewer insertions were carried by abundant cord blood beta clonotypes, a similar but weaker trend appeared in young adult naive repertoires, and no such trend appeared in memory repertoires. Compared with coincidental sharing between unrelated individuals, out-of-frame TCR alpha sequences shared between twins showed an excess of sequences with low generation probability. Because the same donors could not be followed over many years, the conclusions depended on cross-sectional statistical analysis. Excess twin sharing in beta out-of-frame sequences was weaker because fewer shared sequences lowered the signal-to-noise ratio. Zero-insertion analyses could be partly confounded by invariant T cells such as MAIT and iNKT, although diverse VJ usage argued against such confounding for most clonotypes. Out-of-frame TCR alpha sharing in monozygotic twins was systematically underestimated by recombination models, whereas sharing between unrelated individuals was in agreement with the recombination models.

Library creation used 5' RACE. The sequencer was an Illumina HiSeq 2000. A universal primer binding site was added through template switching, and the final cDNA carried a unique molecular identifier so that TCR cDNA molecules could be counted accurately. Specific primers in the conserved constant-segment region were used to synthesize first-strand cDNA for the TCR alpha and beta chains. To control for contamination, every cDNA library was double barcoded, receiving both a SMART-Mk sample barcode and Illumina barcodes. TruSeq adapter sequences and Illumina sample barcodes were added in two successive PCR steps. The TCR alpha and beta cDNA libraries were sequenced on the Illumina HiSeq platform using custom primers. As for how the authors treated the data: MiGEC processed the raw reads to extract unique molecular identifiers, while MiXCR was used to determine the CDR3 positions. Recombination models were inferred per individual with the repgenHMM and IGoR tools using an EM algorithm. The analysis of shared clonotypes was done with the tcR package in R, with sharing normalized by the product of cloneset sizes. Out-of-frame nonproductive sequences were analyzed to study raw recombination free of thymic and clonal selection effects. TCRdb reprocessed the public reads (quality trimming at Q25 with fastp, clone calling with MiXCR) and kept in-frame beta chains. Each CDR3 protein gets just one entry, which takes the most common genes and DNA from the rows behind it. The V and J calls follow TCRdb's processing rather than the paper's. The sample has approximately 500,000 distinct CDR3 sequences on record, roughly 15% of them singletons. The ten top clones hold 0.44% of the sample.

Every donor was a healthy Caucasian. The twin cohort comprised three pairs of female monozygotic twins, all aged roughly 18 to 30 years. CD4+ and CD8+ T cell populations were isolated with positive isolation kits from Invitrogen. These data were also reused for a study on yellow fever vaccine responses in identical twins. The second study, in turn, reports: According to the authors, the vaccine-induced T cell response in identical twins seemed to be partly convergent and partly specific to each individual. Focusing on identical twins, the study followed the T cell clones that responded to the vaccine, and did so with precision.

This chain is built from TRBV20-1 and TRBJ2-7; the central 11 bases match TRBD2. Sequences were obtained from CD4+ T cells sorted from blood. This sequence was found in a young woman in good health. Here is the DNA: TGCAGTGCTAGCACTAGCGGGAGATCCTACGAGCAGTACTTC. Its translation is CSASTSGRSYEQYF.